The 7 T cell receptor beta chains below all came from one sample that was sequenced in a study of response to subunit inactivated influenza vaccine. TCRdb re-called the RT-PCR reads with MiXCR, one entry per CDR3 protein. This repertoire shows roughly 180,000 distinct CDR3 sequences, about 9% found once; its top ten account for approximately 10%. The sequencing here drew on non-naive T cells sorted from PBMCs, taken on the day of vaccination. These receptors originate from a man in his fifties or sixties who received an inactivated influenza vaccine.

This clonotype was seen only a few times. The V gene is TRBV5-4, the J gene TRBJ2-7; D is possibly TRBD1 (6 bases). V was shortened by 0 bases and J by 6 bases, with 7 bases between the two germline ends. The germline V gene encodes CDR1 SGHNT and CDR2 YYREEE (reference sequence). The CDR3 length is 12 residues. CDR3 loop: CASSLVGAEQYF. Here the CDR3 DNA reads TGTGCCAGCAGCTTGGTGGGGGCCGAGCAGTACTTC.

This clonotype showed up just a few times. V gene TRBV27 combines with J gene TRBJ2-5, with D possibly being TRBD1 (5 bases). This CDR3 is built from 12 residues. Per the germline V gene, CDR1 is MNHEY and CDR2 is SMNVEV (reference sequence). V lost 4 bases to trimming and J lost 4 bases, with 7 bases between them. Here the CDR3 DNA reads TGTGCCAGCAGTTCAGGGTCAGAGACCCAGTACTTC. This encodes CASSSGSETQYF.

This clonotype was counted between two and nine times. The chain employs TRBV27 and TRBJ2-3; D not resolved. The V gene lost 8 bases and the J gene lost 1 base, with 13 bases spanning the gap. The CDR3 sequence is 14 residues long. Germline V gives CDR1 MNHEY, CDR2 SMNVEV (reference sequence). CDR3 residues: CASGGAFGTDTQYF. CDR3 nucleotides: TGTGCCAGCGGCGGAGCATTCGGCACAGATACGCAGTATTTT.

The gene calls are TRBV11-3 and TRBJ2-1, with D maybe TRBD2 (6 bases). The ends were cut back, 5 bases at V and 6 bases at J, with 14 bases in the middle. The CDR3 runs to 14 residues. From germline, CDR1 is SGHNT and CDR2 YENEEA. For the CDR3, the DNA is TGTGCCAGCAGCGCCGGGACTCGAGGCAATGAGCAGTTCTTC. It is translated as CASSAGTRGNEQFF.

This clonotype was counted between two and nine times. The gene calls are TRBV14 and TRBJ2-6; 9 bases align to TRBD2. CDR1 is SGHDN and CDR2 is FVKESK in the germline V gene. The J segment lost 3 bases and the V segment lost 2 bases, leaving 5 bases of the junction unmatched. The CDR3 has 17 amino acids. The CDR3 DNA reads as TGTGCCAGCAGCCAAAGGCTAGCGGGAATTGGGGCCAACGTCCTGACTTTC. It is translated as CASSQRLAGIGANVLTF.

V and J are TRBV28 and TRBJ1-2; D call uncertain. The CDR3 sequence is 17 residues long. V was shortened by 5 bases and J by 8 bases, with 27 bases between the two germline ends. Germline loops: CDR1 MDHEN, CDR2 SYDVKM. Here the CDR3 DNA reads TGTGCCAGCAGTCAACCCCCCGTCGCGGGATTCTTCTGGGGCTACACCTTC. Translated, it gives CASSQPPVAGFFWGYTF.

V usage is TRBV4-3 and J usage is TRBJ2-6; no clear D. V gave up 0 bases and J gave up 1 base, with 7 bases separating them. CDR3 length equals 16 residues. Germline V lookup: CDR1 LGHNA, CDR2 YSLEER. CDR3 sequence: CASSQDLVSGANVLTF. The CDR3 region has the DNA TGCGCCAGCAGCCAAGATCTTGTTTCTGGGGCCAACGTCCTGACTTTC.